These T cell receptor beta chains were read from a single sample in a study of blood T cell repertoires in COVID-19. TCRdb's copy holds only in-frame clones and misses some; the assay was immunoSEQ multiplex PCR. The sample includes about 320,000 clones, roughly 86% of them seen just once. Sequencing was done on a sample of PBMCs or T cells enriched from blood (not recorded which). The receptors come from a young woman who had recovered from COVID-19. Each CDR3 is given with its conserved first and last residue. The order of the fields is J gene, D gene, clone size, V gene, CDR3 DNA, CDR3 protein. The D gene is left open where the match is weak. Not every row has a clone size; where given, it reads once, few, many or a size class.

J: TRBJ1-2
D: TRBD1
size: NA
V: TRBV5-4
DNA: TGTGCCAGCAGCTTTGGGTTTGGACAAGGACAGGGCGGTTTCTATGGCTACACCTTC
CDR3: CASSFGFGQGQGGFYGYTF

J: TRBJ2-3
D: TRBD1
size: once
V: TRBV7-9
DNA: TGTGCCAGCAAGCGGACAGGGCCCACAGATACGCAGTATTTT
CDR3: CASKRTGPTDTQYF

J: TRBJ1-1
D: NA
size: NA
V: TRBV7-2
DNA: TGTGCCAGCAGCTGGATACAGGGAATTGACGCTTTCTTT
CDR3: CASSWIQGIDAFF

J: TRBJ1-3
D: NA
size: NA
V: TRBV6-1
DNA: TGTGCCAGCAGTGACTGGGCAGGGGACGGTAGAAACACCATATATTTT
CDR3: CASSDWAGDGRNTIYF

J: TRBJ2-5
D: NA
size: NA
V: TRBV7-2
DNA: TGTGCCAGCAGCCGCAACGGGGGTCGGAGCAAAGAGACCCAGTACTTC
CDR3: CASSRNGGRSKETQYF

J: TRBJ2-2
D: NA
size: few
V: TRBV6-4
DNA: TGTGCCAGCAGTGAGTACGAGACAACCGGGGAGCTGTTTTTT
CDR3: CASSEYETTGELFF

J: TRBJ1-1
D: NA
size: NA
V: TRBV27
DNA: TGTGCCAGCACAGATTCCATAAGGTCAGGGGTTGAGGCTTTCTTT
CDR3: CASTDSIRSGVEAFF

J: TRBJ2-3
D: NA
size: NA
V: TRBV28
DNA: TGTGCCAGCAGTACCAGGGGGGCAACCAGCACAGATACGCAGTATTTT
CDR3: CASSTRGATSTDTQYF

J: TRBJ1-4
D: NA
size: NA
V: TRBV29-1
DNA: TGCAGCGTTGAAGAGTACCGGGAGGGGGAAAAACTGTTTTTT
CDR3: CSVEEYREGEKLFF

J: TRBJ2-2
D: TRBD1
size: NA
V: TRBV9
DNA: TGTGCCAGCAGCTCCCCCGGGACAGAAATCACCGGGGAGCTGTTTTTT
CDR3: CASSSPGTEITGELFF

J: TRBJ2-4
D: NA
size: once
V: TRBV28
DNA: TGTGCCAGCAGTTTACATCAGACAGAAAACATTCAGTACTTC
CDR3: CASSLHQTENIQYF

J: TRBJ1-2
D: NA
size: NA
V: TRBV15
DNA: TGTGCCACCAGCAGAGTCCCGCTGCGGGTTCGGAACTATGGCTACACCTTC
CDR3: CATSRVPLRVRNYGYTF

J: TRBJ2-2
D: NA
size: NA
V: TRBV5-1
DNA: TGCGCCAGCAGCCTAAATGCGAACACCGGGGAGCTGTTTTTT
CDR3: CASSLNANTGELFF

J: TRBJ2-7
D: NA
size: many
V: TRBV5-6
DNA: TGTGCCAGCAGCTTGGGACTCAAAGAATACGAGCAGTACTTC
CDR3: CASSLGLKEYEQYF

J: TRBJ2-5
D: NA
size: few
V: TRBV27
DNA: TGTGCCAGCAGTTTAAGGGGGGGGACCCAGTACTTC
CDR3: CASSLRGGTQYF

J: TRBJ2-7
D: NA
size: NA
V: TRBV18
DNA: TGTGCCAGCTCACCCGGAGGGTATAACGAGCAGTACTTC
CDR3: CASSPGGYNEQYF

J: TRBJ1-1
D: NA
size: NA
V: TRBV28
DNA: TGTGCCAGCAGTTTATTAGTAGAACGGAGGACTGAAGCTTTCTTT
CDR3: CASSLLVERRTEAFF

J: TRBJ1-4
D: TRBD1
size: NA
V: TRBV4-2
DNA: TGTGCCAGCAGCCAAGATATTTTAGGGGGCGCGGCTAATGAAAAACTGTTTTTT
CDR3: CASSQDILGGAANEKLFF

J: TRBJ2-1
D: NA
size: NA
V: TRBV7-8
DNA: TGTGCCAGCCGCAGCTTACCAGCGGAGGCAAATGAGCAGTTCTTC
CDR3: CASRSLPAEANEQFF

J: TRBJ1-4
D: TRBD1
size: NA
V: TRBV6-5
DNA: TGTGCCAGCGGGGGGACAGGCTCGGGTGAAAAACTGTTTTTT
CDR3: CASGGTGSGEKLFF

J: TRBJ2-4
D: NA
size: NA
V: TRBV4-1
DNA: TGCGCCAGCAGCTCCTACGGACTACAGGGGCCAGGGGGCATTCAGTACTTC
CDR3: CASSSYGLQGPGGIQYF

J: TRBJ1-6
D: NA
size: NA
V: TRBV4-1
DNA: TGCGCCAGCAGCAGCCTTTGGACAGCCAATTCACCCCTCCACTTT
CDR3: CASSSLWTANSPLHF

J: TRBJ1-1
D: NA
size: NA
V: TRBV18
DNA: TGTGCCAGCTCATATCTCGCGGGGTTCACTGAAGCTTTCTTT
CDR3: CASSYLAGFTEAFF

J: TRBJ1-5
D: NA
size: NA
V: TRBV9
DNA: TGTGCCAGCAGTTCAGGGGTGGGTGTTTCGGGCAATCAGCCCCAGCATTTT
CDR3: CASSSGVGVSGNQPQHF

J: TRBJ1-6
D: TRBD1
size: NA
V: TRBV5-5
DNA: TGTGCCAGCAGCTTGGCTGGGACAGTAACGTTT
CDR3: CASSLAGTVTF

J: TRBJ2-1
D: TRBD2
size: once
V: TRBV7-8
DNA: TGTGCCAGCAGCTTAGGTAGCGGGGGATCTCCGGAGTTCTTC
CDR3: CASSLGSGGSPEFF